These T cell receptor beta chains were read from a single sample in a study of T cells in Graves' hyperthyroidism and ophthalmopathy. From the multiplex PCR reads, TCRdb called clonotypes with MiXCR, one entry per CDR3 protein. The sample has 500,000 to 600,000 distinct CDR3 sequences, roughly 50% seen once; the top ten hold 15% to 20%. The source material was peripheral blood or thyroid tissue (not recorded which). The receptors were sampled from an adult woman with Graves' disease, either hyperthyroidism or ophthalmopathy (not recorded which). Both conserved end residues are part of each CDR3. A D gene is named only where the DNA matches it firmly. Some rows mark clone size as missing; the rest say once, few, many or name a class of expanded clone.

j_gene,abundance,d_gene,v_gene,CDR3nt,CDR3aa
TRBJ2-6,many,TRBD2,TRBV25-1,TGTGCCAGCAGTGAATATGCGGGCGGGAGGGGCGGGGCCAACGTCCTGACTTTC,CASSEYAGGRGGANVLTF
TRBJ1-2,many,.,TRBV6-2/TRBV6-3,TGTGCCAGCAGTCGCCTGACGGGTAACTATGGCTACACCTTC,CASSRLTGNYGYTF
TRBJ2-7,many,TRBD1,TRBV7-2,TGTGCCAGCAGCCTGGGACAGGGGGGCTACGAGCAGTACTTC,CASSLGQGGYEQYF
TRBJ2-7,.,.,TRBV9,TGTGCCAGCAGCGTACGCTGGGGAGACTACGAGCAGTACTTC,CASSVRWGDYEQYF
TRBJ2-2,.,.,TRBV9,TGTGCCAGCAGCGTAGCGTGGACATCGAACACCGGGGAGCTGTTTTTT,CASSVAWTSNTGELFF
TRBJ1-4,.,.,TRBV11-2,TGTGCCAGCAGCTTAGAGACGGGAAAACTGTTTTTT,CASSLETGKLFF
TRBJ2-7,.,TRBD2,TRBV20-1,TGCAGTGCTCGTCGGACTAGCAGCTCCGAGCAGTACTTC,CSARRTSSSEQYF
TRBJ1-1,.,.,TRBV7-9,TGTGCCAGCAGCCCGAACGGGGGGACTCGCAACACTGAAGCTTTCTTT,CASSPNGGTRNTEAFF
TRBJ1-1,many,.,TRBV12-3/TRBV12-4,TGTGCCAGCAGTTATGCGGGAGCGTTGGCTTTCTTT,CASSYAGALAFF
TRBJ1-1,.,TRBD1,TRBV20-1,TGCAGTCCGCACCTGGACAGGGCGATAATCGCTTTCTTT,CSPHLDRAIIAFF
TRBJ2-5,.,.,TRBV7-2,TGTGCCAGCAGCTCCGGGATGTTGGAGACCCAGTACTTC,CASSSGMLETQYF
TRBJ1-6,many,.,TRBV5-1,TGCGCCAGCAGAAGGGTCCAAAATTCACCCCTCCACTTT,CASRRVQNSPLHF
TRBJ1-4,.,TRBD1,TRBV9,TGTGCCAGCAGCACCGGGACAGCGAATGAAAAACTGTTTTTT,CASSTGTANEKLFF
TRBJ2-2,once,.,TRBV7-8,TGTGCCAGCAGCCCACCACGACTAGTGTATGTCGGGGAGCTGTTTTTT,CASSPPRLVYVGELFF
TRBJ1-4,few,TRBD1,TRBV6-1,TGTGCCAGCAGTGAAGAGGTGACAGGGGGTTTTGAAAAACTGTTTTTT,CASSEEVTGGFEKLFF
TRBJ1-4,.,.,TRBV19,TGTGCCAGTAGTATCGTGGAAGGGCTCGTGGGCGGAAAACTGTTTTTT,CASSIVEGLVGGKLFF
TRBJ2-2,many,TRBD2,TRBV2,TGTGCCAGCGGTCCTAGCGGGAGTGCCGGGGAGCTGTTTTTT,CASGPSGSAGELFF
TRBJ2-3,.,.,TRBV20-1,TGCAGTGCACACCGACAGCGCACAGATACGCAGTATTTT,CSAHRQRTDTQYF
TRBJ2-6,.,.,TRBV2,TGTGCCAGCAGTGAAACGGGGGCCAACGTCCTGACTTTC,CASSETGANVLTF
TRBJ2-5,many,.,TRBV5-1,TGCGCCAGCAGCGGCGGTGAGATCGAAGAGACCCAGTACTTC,CASSGGEIEETQYF
TRBJ2-6,once,.,TRBV29-1,TGCAGCGTTCTGACTGGGCGAGGGCGCACTGGGGCCAACGTCCTGACTTTC,CSVLTGRGRTGANVLTF
TRBJ1-1,many,.,TRBV10-3,TGTGCCATCAGTGACGCGACAGCTAACACTGAAGCTTTCTTT,CAISDATANTEAFF
TRBJ2-5,many,TRBD2,TRBV12-3/TRBV12-4,TGTGCCAGCACCCCCGGGATAGCGGGAGGGCTAGAGACCCAGTACTTC,CASTPGIAGGLETQYF
TRBJ2-7,many,.,TRBV20-1,TGCAGTGCTAGAGAGAACAGCCCCGAGCAGTACTTC,CSARENSPEQYF
TRBJ1-4,many,.,TRBV24-1,TGTGCCACCGCGGACTCCTCAGATGGTGAAAAACTGTTTTTT,CATADSSDGEKLFF
TRBJ2-5,many,.,TRBV11-2,TGTGCCAGCAGCTCAGGAGGGGACAGTCAGACCCAGTACTTC,CASSSGGDSQTQYF
TRBJ1-5,few,TRBD1,TRBV19,TGTGCCAGTAGTCCGGGACAGGGGGTTACGAATCATTTT,CASSPGQGVTNHF
TRBJ1-1,many,.,TRBV11-2,TGTGCCAGCAGGACGGGATGGGGGGTCGCTGAAGCTTTCTTT,CASRTGWGVAEAFF
TRBJ1-5,many,.,TRBV2,TGTGCCAGCAGTGATTGGGTAAGCAATCAGCCCCAGCATTTT,CASSDWVSNQPQHF
TRBJ1-5,many,.,TRBV3-1,TGTGCCAGCAGCCAAGGGGGGTATTTGCAGCCCCAGCATTTT,CASSQGGYLQPQHF
TRBJ2-3,.,.,TRBV29-1,TGCAGCGTTGAAGTCCCTAGCACAGATACGCAGTATTTT,CSVEVPSTDTQYF
TRBJ2-5,.,TRBD2,TRBV29-1,TGCAGCGTTTGCCTGACTAGCGGGGTAGAGACCCAGTACTTC,CSVCLTSGVETQYF
TRBJ1-6,.,.,TRBV20-1,TGCAGTGCTATTGAGGGGGGAAACTCCTATAATTCACCCCTCCACTTT,CSAIEGGNSYNSPLHF
TRBJ1-2,.,.,TRBV2,TGTGCCAGCAGTGAACAGGGAATTGACTATGGCTACACCTTC,CASSEQGIDYGYTF
TRBJ2-2,many,TRBD2,TRBV15,TGTGCCACCAGCGAGCGGGAGGAGACAGGGGAGCTGTTTTTT,CATSEREETGELFF
TRBJ2-5,many,.,TRBV20-1,TGCAGTGCTCCCTTGTTGGGCGCCCAAGAGACCCAGTACTTC,CSAPLLGAQETQYF
TRBJ2-7,.,.,TRBV9,TGTGCCAGCAGCGGATCCCGGGACCTCCGCGGGGGCGACTACGAGCAGTACTTC,CASSGSRDLRGGDYEQYF
TRBJ2-5,few,TRBD2,TRBV30,TGTGCCTGGTCTAGCGGGGAGCCGGAAGAGACCCAGTACTTC,CAWSSGEPEETQYF
TRBJ2-2,.,.,TRBV5-1,TGCGCCAGCAGCTTGGTTATCGGGTTCGGGGAGCTGTTTTTT,CASSLVIGFGELFF
TRBJ2-5,.,TRBD2,TRBV2,TGTGCCAGCAAGAGGAGCGGGGGGGCTCAGGAGACCCAGTACTTC,CASKRSGGAQETQYF
TRBJ2-2,many,.,TRBV7-2,TGTGCCAGCAGCTACAGTTTCTCAGTAAACACCGGGGAGCTGTTTTTT,CASSYSFSVNTGELFF
TRBJ2-5,.,.,TRBV28,TGTGCCAGCAGTCCCCGGAATCAGGGTTTCGGGGAGACCCAGTACTTC,CASSPRNQGFGETQYF
TRBJ1-4,many,.,TRBV27,TGTGCCAGCAGTTTAGCGTACAGGAATGAAAAACTGTTTTTT,CASSLAYRNEKLFF
TRBJ1-5,once,.,TRBV11-2,TGTGCCAGCAGCCACAACGGGGGAGGCAATCAGCCCCAGCATTTT,CASSHNGGGNQPQHF
TRBJ1-5,once,.,TRBV10-3,TGTGCCATCAGTGAGTCGAGGCAGAGCAATCAGCCCCAGCATTTT,CAISESRQSNQPQHF
TRBJ1-6,.,.,TRBV30,TGTGCCTGGAGTGTAAGCGCTTTTGGTGATTCACCCCTCCACTTT,CAWSVSAFGDSPLHF
TRBJ2-7,.,TRBD2,TRBV7-2,TGTGCCAGCAGCCCCCCCGGGACTAGCGGCTACGAGCAGTACTTC,CASSPPGTSGYEQYF
TRBJ2-2,.,.,TRBV29-1,TGCAGCGTTGAAGTATCAGGGGGGAGGGTCGGGGAGCCGTTTTTT,CSVEVSGGRVGEPFF